These T cell receptor beta chains were read from a single sample in a study of long-term antiretroviral therapy in people with HIV. Libraries were prepared by immunoSEQ multiplex PCR; TCRdb keeps only in-frame clonotypes and omits some of them. The sample includes 42,000 or so clones, 85% to 90% of them seen just once. The sequences come from unsorted PBMCs, collected 1.2 years after starting antiretroviral therapy. All receptors come from a woman aged 50 to 60 with HIV. Each CDR3 is given with its conserved first and last residue. Each record gives: D gene, J gene, V gene, clone size, CDR3 protein, CDR3 DNA. D genes are given only for firm matches. Clone size is given for some rows only: seen once, a few or many times, or a class if the clone is expanded.

d_call: TRBD1; j_call: TRBJ2-7; v_call: TRBV6-1; clone_size: few; cdr3_aa: CASTRTGYSYEQYF; cdr3_nt: TGTGCCAGCACACGGACAGGGTATTCCTACGAGCAGTACTTC
d_call: -; j_call: TRBJ2-7; v_call: TRBV30; clone_size: -; cdr3_aa: CAWSDRSYEQYF; cdr3_nt: TGTGCCTGGAGTGACAGGTCCTACGAGCAGTACTTC
d_call: TRBD1; j_call: TRBJ2-5; v_call: TRBV2; clone_size: -; cdr3_aa: CASSAGTGGRETQYF; cdr3_nt: TGTGCCAGCAGCGCCGGGACAGGGGGTCGGGAGACCCAGTACTTC
d_call: -; j_call: TRBJ2-2; v_call: TRBV7-2; clone_size: -; cdr3_aa: CASSLAGVTNTGELFF; cdr3_nt: TGTGCCAGCAGCTTAGCCGGGGTAACGAACACCGGGGAGCTGTTTTTT
d_call: -; j_call: TRBJ2-1; v_call: TRBV7-3; clone_size: -; cdr3_aa: CASSPSRLNLHEQFF; cdr3_nt: TGTGCCAGCAGCCCCTCTCGTTTAAATTTGCATGAGCAGTTCTTC
d_call: -; j_call: TRBJ2-7; v_call: TRBV7-5; clone_size: -; cdr3_aa: CARTSRVHEQYF; cdr3_nt: TGTGCCAGAACCTCTCGGGTCCACGAGCAGTACTTC
d_call: -; j_call: TRBJ2-1; v_call: TRBV7-9; clone_size: -; cdr3_aa: CASSLADTNEQFF; cdr3_nt: TGTGCCAGCAGCTTGGCGGACACAAATGAGCAGTTCTTC
d_call: TRBD1; j_call: TRBJ2-7; v_call: TRBV5-4; clone_size: -; cdr3_aa: CASSHDRAYEQYF; cdr3_nt: TGTGCCAGCAGCCATGACAGGGCCTACGAGCAGTACTTC
d_call: TRBD2; j_call: TRBJ2-7; v_call: TRBV7-6; clone_size: -; cdr3_aa: CASSLATSGGIYEQYF; cdr3_nt: TGTGCCAGCAGCTTGGCCACTAGCGGGGGGATCTACGAGCAGTACTTC
d_call: -; j_call: TRBJ1-4; v_call: TRBV30; clone_size: -; cdr3_aa: CAWSVAGGKLFF; cdr3_nt: TGTGCCTGGAGTGTAGCGGGGGGAAAACTGTTTTTT
d_call: TRBD1; j_call: TRBJ1-2; v_call: TRBV7-9; clone_size: -; cdr3_aa: CASSFTGGDYGYTF; cdr3_nt: TGTGCCAGTAGCTTCACAGGGGGAGACTATGGCTACACCTTC
d_call: -; j_call: TRBJ1-5; v_call: TRBV4-1; clone_size: -; cdr3_aa: CASSQDQSLPQHF; cdr3_nt: TGCGCCAGCAGCCAAGATCAGAGTCTTCCCCAGCATTTT
d_call: -; j_call: TRBJ1-4; v_call: TRBV7-6; clone_size: -; cdr3_aa: CASSFGAGIEKLFF; cdr3_nt: TGTGCCAGCAGCTTTGGGGCAGGGATTGAAAAACTGTTTTTT
d_call: -; j_call: TRBJ2-1; v_call: TRBV11-3; clone_size: -; cdr3_aa: CASSLGAGEQFF; cdr3_nt: TGTGCCAGCAGCTTAGGGGCCGGTGAGCAGTTCTTC
d_call: -; j_call: TRBJ2-3; v_call: TRBV5-1; clone_size: -; cdr3_aa: CASSLLGGASTDTQYF; cdr3_nt: TGCGCCAGCAGCTTGTTAGGGGGTGCTAGCACAGATACGCAGTATTTT
d_call: TRBD1; j_call: TRBJ1-5; v_call: TRBV2; clone_size: -; cdr3_aa: CASSPSTGGLQPQHF; cdr3_nt: TGTGCCAGCAGTCCATCTACAGGGGGCTTACAGCCCCAGCATTTT
d_call: -; j_call: TRBJ1-3; v_call: TRBV5-5; clone_size: few; cdr3_aa: CASSLMGSQGNTIYF; cdr3_nt: TGTGCCAGCAGCTTGATGGGCAGTCAAGGAAACACCATATATTTT
d_call: TRBD1; j_call: TRBJ2-7; v_call: TRBV6-5; clone_size: -; cdr3_aa: CASRERQGYGEQYF; cdr3_nt: TGTGCCAGCAGAGAGAGACAGGGCTATGGCGAGCAGTACTTC
d_call: -; j_call: TRBJ2-7; v_call: TRBV5-1; clone_size: -; cdr3_aa: CASSLDPGAYEQYF; cdr3_nt: TGCGCCAGCAGCTTGGACCCTGGGGCCTACGAGCAGTACTTC
d_call: -; j_call: TRBJ1-6; v_call: TRBV5-6; clone_size: -; cdr3_aa: CASSFPGRINSPLHF; cdr3_nt: TGTGCCAGCAGCTTCCCCGGACGGATTAATTCACCCCTCCACTTT
d_call: -; j_call: TRBJ1-5; v_call: TRBV6-5; clone_size: -; cdr3_aa: CASRPVGVSNQPQHF; cdr3_nt: TGTGCCAGCAGACCCGTGGGGGTTAGCAATCAGCCCCAGCATTTT
d_call: TRBD1; j_call: TRBJ1-1; v_call: TRBV19; clone_size: -; cdr3_aa: CASSISTGGRGNTEAFF; cdr3_nt: TGTGCCAGTAGTATTTCTACAGGGGGCAGGGGGAACACTGAAGCTTTCTTT
d_call: TRBD2; j_call: TRBJ2-1; v_call: TRBV9; clone_size: -; cdr3_aa: CASSVEAGGRPYNEQFF; cdr3_nt: TGTGCCAGCAGCGTAGAAGCGGGGGGCAGACCCTACAATGAGCAGTTCTTC
d_call: -; j_call: TRBJ1-6; v_call: TRBV9; clone_size: -; cdr3_aa: CASSVASGSNSPLHF; cdr3_nt: TGTGCCAGCAGCGTAGCATCAGGTTCTAATTCACCCCTCCACTTT
d_call: TRBD2; j_call: TRBJ2-1; v_call: TRBV6-5; clone_size: -; cdr3_aa: CASSYPTASGGAQFF; cdr3_nt: TGTGCCAGCAGTTACCCCACTGCTAGCGGGGGGGCCCAGTTCTTC
d_call: -; j_call: TRBJ1-2; v_call: TRBV5-1; clone_size: few; cdr3_aa: CASSPGGRADSNYGYTF; cdr3_nt: TGCGCCAGCAGCCCCGGAGGCAGGGCCGACTCTAACTATGGCTACACCTTC
d_call: -; j_call: TRBJ1-2; v_call: TRBV6-6; clone_size: -; cdr3_aa: CASVRRIGTNGYTF; cdr3_nt: TGTGCCAGCGTAAGGCGAATCGGGACGAACGGCTACACCTTC
d_call: TRBD1; j_call: TRBJ2-6; v_call: TRBV7-8; clone_size: -; cdr3_aa: CASSFFGTGESGAGANVLTF; cdr3_nt: TGTGCCAGCAGCTTCTTTGGGACAGGGGAATCAGGAGCGGGGGCCAACGTCCTGACTTTC
d_call: -; j_call: TRBJ1-2; v_call: TRBV2; clone_size: once; cdr3_aa: CASSEFSQGKEGYTF; cdr3_nt: TGTGCCAGCAGTGAATTCAGTCAGGGCAAGGAAGGCTACACCTTC
d_call: -; j_call: TRBJ1-3; v_call: TRBV18; clone_size: -; cdr3_aa: CASSPLTASSGNTIYF; cdr3_nt: TGTGCCAGCTCACCACTTACGGCGAGCTCTGGAAACACCATATATTTT
d_call: -; j_call: TRBJ2-7; v_call: TRBV5-1; clone_size: -; cdr3_aa: CASSLGQNSYEQYF; cdr3_nt: TGCGCCAGCAGCCTCGGACAGAACTCCTACGAGCAGTACTTC